This T cell receptor beta chain was recorded in a study of blood T cell repertoires in COVID-19. On the study more broadly: COVID-19 samples collected from the United States, Italy and Spain covered acute and convalescent phases. The cDNA or gDNA used as material had been derived from T cells, B-cell-depleted T cells, or PBMCs.

V gave up 4 bases and J gave up 0 bases, with 9 bases separating them. Germline CDR1 and CDR2: KGHDR and SFDVKD. This CDR3 contains 15 residues. In the original analysis: Amplification from reference gene primers served as the basis for estimated nucleated cell counts. Clones were sequenced by immunoSEQ multiplex PCR, and TCRdb holds only the in-frame ones, with some missing. Clone size and the V and J calls come from that table; the DNA yielded D and trimming. Of roughly 160,000 clones listed, around 87% are singletons. The receptor was derived from a man aged 18 to 29 with acute or convalescent COVID-19. Sequencing was carried out using peripheral blood. The gene calls are TRBV24-1 and TRBJ1-5, with a weak D call TRBD1 (6 bases). CDR3 amino acids: CATSERGGSNQPQHF. Here the CDR3 DNA reads TGTGCCACCAGTGAGCGAGGGGGTAGCAATCAGCCCCAGCATTTT.